This T cell receptor beta chain was recovered during a study of cytomegalovirus exposure and HLA in healthy donors. PCR primers comprised 60 Vbeta and 13 Jbeta primers. Some clones are missing from TCRdb's copy, which holds only in-frame ones; the method was immunoSEQ multiplex PCR. The table includes under 140,000 clones, around 86% detected once. V lost 0 bases and J 4 bases, leaving 9 bases between the germline ends. The length of the CDR3 is 14 residues. Germline V CDR1 and CDR2: MGHRA, YSYEKL. With respect to this clone: Antigen: not known.

Study-level results: A missense variant in DCLRE1C was later tied to TCR beta V- and J-gene trimming. Evidence from a later analysis indicated that most CMV-associated TCR beta chains looked HLA-restricted. CMV antigen specificity was confirmed in vitro for a few CMV-associated chains.

The receptor was isolated from a middle-aged man in good health and CMV-seronegative. The chain employs TRBV4-1 and TRBJ2-5; tentatively, D is TRBD2 (6 bases). Sequencing used PBMCs. The chain's CDR3 is CASSQDPGRETQYF. CDR3 DNA sequence: TGCGCCAGCAGCCAAGACCCCGGGAGAGAGACCCAGTACTTC.